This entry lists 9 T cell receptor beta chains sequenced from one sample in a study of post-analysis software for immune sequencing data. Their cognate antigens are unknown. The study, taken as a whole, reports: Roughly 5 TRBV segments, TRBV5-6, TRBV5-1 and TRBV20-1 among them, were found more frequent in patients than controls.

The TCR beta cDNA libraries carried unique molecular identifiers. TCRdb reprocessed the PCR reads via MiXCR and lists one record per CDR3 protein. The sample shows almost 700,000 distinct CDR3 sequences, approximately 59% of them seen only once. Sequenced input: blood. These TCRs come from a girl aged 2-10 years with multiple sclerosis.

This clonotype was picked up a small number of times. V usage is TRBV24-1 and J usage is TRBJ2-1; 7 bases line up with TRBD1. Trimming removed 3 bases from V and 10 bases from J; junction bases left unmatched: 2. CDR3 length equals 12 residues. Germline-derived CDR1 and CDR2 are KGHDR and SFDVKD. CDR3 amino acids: CATSDMTGEQFF. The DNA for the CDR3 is TGTGCCACCAGTGATATGACAGGGGAGCAGTTCTTC.

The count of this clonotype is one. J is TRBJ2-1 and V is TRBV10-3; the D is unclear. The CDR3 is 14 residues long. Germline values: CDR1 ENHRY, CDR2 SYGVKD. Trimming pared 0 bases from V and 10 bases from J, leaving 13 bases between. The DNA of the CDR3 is TGTGCCATCAGTGAGTCCCGGTCCCCCTTGGAGCAGTTCTTC. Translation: CAISESRSPLEQFF.

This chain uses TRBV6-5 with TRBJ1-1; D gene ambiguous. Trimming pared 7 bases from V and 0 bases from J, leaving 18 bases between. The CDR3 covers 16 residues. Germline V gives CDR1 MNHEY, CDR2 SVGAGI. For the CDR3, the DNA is TGTGCCAGCATCCCGGTCCCTACGGGAATGAACACTGAAGCTTTCTTT. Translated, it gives CASIPVPTGMNTEAFF.

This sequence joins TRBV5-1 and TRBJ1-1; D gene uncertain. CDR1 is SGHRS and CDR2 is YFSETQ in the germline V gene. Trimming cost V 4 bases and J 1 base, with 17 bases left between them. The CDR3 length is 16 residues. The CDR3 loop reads CASSETDGLGNTEAFF. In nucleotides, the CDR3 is TGCGCCAGCAGCGAGACGGACGGACTGGGGAACACTGAAGCTTTCTTT.

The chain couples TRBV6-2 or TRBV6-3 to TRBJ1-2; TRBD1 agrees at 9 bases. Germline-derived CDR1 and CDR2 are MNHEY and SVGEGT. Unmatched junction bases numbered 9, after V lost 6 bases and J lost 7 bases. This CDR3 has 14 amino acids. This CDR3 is CASSSEGQGIGYTF. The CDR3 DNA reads TGTGCCAGCAGCTCCGAGGGACAGGGAATTGGCTACACCTTC.

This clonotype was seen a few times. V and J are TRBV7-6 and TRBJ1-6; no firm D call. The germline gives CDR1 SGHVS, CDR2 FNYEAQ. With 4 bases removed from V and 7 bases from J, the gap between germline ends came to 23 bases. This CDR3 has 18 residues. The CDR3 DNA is TGTGCCAGCAGCTATCGGGAGTTTGGCCGGAACCAGAATTCACCCCTCCACTTT. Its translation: CASSYREFGRNQNSPLHF.

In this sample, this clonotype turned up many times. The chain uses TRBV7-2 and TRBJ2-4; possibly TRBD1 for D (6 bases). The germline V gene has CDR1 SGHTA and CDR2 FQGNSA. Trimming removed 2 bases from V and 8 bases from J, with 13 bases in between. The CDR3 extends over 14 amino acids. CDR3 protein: CASSLRVQGYIQYF. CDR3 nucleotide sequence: TGTGCCAGCAGCTTAAGGGTACAGGGATACATTCAGTACTTC.

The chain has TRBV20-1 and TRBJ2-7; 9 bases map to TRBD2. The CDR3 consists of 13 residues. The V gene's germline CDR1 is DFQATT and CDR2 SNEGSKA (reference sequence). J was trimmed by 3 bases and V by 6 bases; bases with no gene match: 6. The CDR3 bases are TGCAGTGCACTTAGCGGGGGAAGCTACGAGCAGTACTTC. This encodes CSALSGGSYEQYF.

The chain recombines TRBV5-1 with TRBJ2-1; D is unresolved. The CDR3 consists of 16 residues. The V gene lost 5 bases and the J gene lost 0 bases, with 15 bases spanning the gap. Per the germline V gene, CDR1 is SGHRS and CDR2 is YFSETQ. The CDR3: CASSPRPGSSYNEQFF. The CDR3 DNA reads TGCGCCAGCAGTCCCCGGCCGGGTAGCTCCTACAATGAGCAGTTCTTC.